One T cell receptor beta chain is described in this entry. TCRdb redid the calling of the RT-PCR reads with MiXCR, one entry per CDR3 protein. The repertoire holds about 680,000 distinct CDR3 sequences, with approximately 14% as singletons. The CDR3 covers 15 residues. Trimming at V came to 5 bases and at J to 2 bases, leaving 7 bases not matched to a gene. The germline V gene encodes CDR1 SGHAT and CDR2 FQDESV (reference sequence). Source material: memory CD4+ T cells from blood. The rearrangement joins TRBV11-1 to TRBJ2-5, with 8 bases matching TRBD1. The clonotype originates from a female donor in good health, serving as a healthy control. The CDR3 DNA reads TGTGCCAGCAGCCTCCGACAGGGGATACAAGAGACCCAGTACTTC. This codes for CASSLRQGIQETQYF. The variable domain in full, completed from reference TRBV11-1 and TRBJ2-5, reads EAEVAQSPRYKITEKSQAVAFWCDPISGHATLYWYRQILGQGPELLVQFQDESVVDDSQLPKDRFSAERLKGVDSTLKIQPAELGDSAMYLCASSLRQGIQETQYFGPGTRLLVL.